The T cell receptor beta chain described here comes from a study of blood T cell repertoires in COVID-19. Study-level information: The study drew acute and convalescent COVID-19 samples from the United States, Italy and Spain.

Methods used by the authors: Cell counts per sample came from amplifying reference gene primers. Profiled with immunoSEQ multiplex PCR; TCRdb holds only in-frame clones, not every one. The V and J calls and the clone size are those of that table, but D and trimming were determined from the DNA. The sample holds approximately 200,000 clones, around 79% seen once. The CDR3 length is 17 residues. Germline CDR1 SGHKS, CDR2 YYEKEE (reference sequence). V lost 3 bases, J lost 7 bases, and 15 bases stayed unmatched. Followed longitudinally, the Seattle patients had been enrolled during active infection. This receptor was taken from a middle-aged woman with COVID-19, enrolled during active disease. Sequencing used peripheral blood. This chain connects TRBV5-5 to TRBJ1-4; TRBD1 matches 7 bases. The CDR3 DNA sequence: TGTGCCAGCAGCTCCCTTGGCGGACAGGCTGGGCGTGAAAAACTGTTTTTT. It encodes CASSSLGGQAGREKLFF.